Following are 4 T cell receptor beta chains from one sample sequenced in a study of cytomegalovirus exposure and HLA in healthy donors. A multiplex PCR was run with 60 Vbeta primers and 13 Jbeta primers. The repertoire was sequenced with immunoSEQ multiplex PCR; TCRdb's copy has only in-frame clones and lacks some. The sample records some 240,000 clones, roughly 91% being singletons. What was sequenced was PBMCs. These receptor sequences come from a girl aged 2 to 9 in good health and CMV-seronegative.

The rearrangement joins TRBV19 to TRBJ2-7; tentatively, D is TRBD2 (6 bases). CDR1 LNHDA and CDR2 SQIVND come from the germline V gene (reference sequence). The CDR3 extends over 14 amino acids. V shed 6 bases and J shed 3 bases, with 15 bases lying between them. As DNA, the CDR3 is TGTGCCAGTAGCGGTTCGGGACTCAACTACGAGCAGTACTTC. Amino acids: CASSGSGLNYEQYF.

The chain has TRBV13 and TRBJ2-2; 15 nucleotides match TRBD2. Germline CDR1 is PRHDT and CDR2 is FYEKMQ (reference sequence). The J segment lost 4 bases and the V segment lost 5 bases, leaving 5 bases of the junction unmatched. The CDR3 contains 17 residues. In DNA form, the CDR3 reads TGTGCCAGCAGCCATGGGACTAGCGGGAGGCTCACCGGGGAGCTGTTTTTT. It encodes CASSHGTSGRLTGELFF.

The chain uses TRBV5-4 and TRBJ1-3, with D uncertain. This CDR3 region has 15 residues. Between the trimmed V and J ends, which lost 4 bases and 2 bases, there was a span of 13 bases. Germline-derived CDR1 and CDR2 are SGHNT and YYREEE (reference sequence). As DNA, the CDR3 is TGTGCCAGCAGCCTCTTAACGGGTACTGGAAACACCATATATTTT. Translating gives CASSLLTGTGNTIYF.

This chain links TRBV4-1 with TRBJ1-1, with 8 bases lining up with TRBD1. V was pared by 1 base and J by 4 bases, with 2 bases of the junction left unmatched. CDR1 is MGHRA and CDR2 is YSYEKL in the germline V gene. The length of the CDR3 is 14 residues. The CDR3 is CASSQGGQATEAFF. The CDR3 DNA reads as TGCGCCAGCAGCCAAGGGGGACAGGCCACTGAAGCTTTCTTT.